Listed here are 13 T cell receptor beta chains from one sample, sequenced in a study of OX40 agonist ivuxolimab in advanced cancers. Some clones are missing from TCRdb's copy, which holds only in-frame ones; the method was immunoSEQ multiplex PCR. The sample yields about 57,000 clones, about 85% seen once. The specimen was CD4+ or CD8+ T cells sorted from blood, collected in a trial of the OX40 agonist ivuxolimab. All receptors derive from an adult with an advanced solid tumor such as melanoma, head and neck, liver or kidney cancer.

This clone was picked up one time. The chain employs TRBV19 and TRBJ2-7, with D possibly called TRBD1 or TRBD2 (5 bases each). Trimming removed 6 bases at V and 0 bases at J, with 9 bases between. Per germline, CDR1 LNHDA and CDR2 SQIVND (reference sequence). The CDR3 extends over 13 amino acids. The CDR3 bases are TGTGCCAGTAGCTCAGGGAGCTCCTACGAGCAGTACTTC. It encodes CASSSGSSYEQYF. Complete variable domain (other parts from reference TRBV19 and TRBJ2-7): DGGITQSPKYLFRKEGQNVTLSCEQNLNHDAMYWYRQDPGQGLRLIYYSQIVNDFQKGDIAEGYSVSREKKESFPLTVTSAQKNPTAFYLCASSSGSSYEQYFGPGTRLTVT.

This chain joins TRBV10-1 and TRBJ1-5, with D possibly TRBD1 on 6 matching bases. Trimming stripped 5 bases from V and 5 bases from J, with 10 bases between. In germline, CDR1 is WNHNN, CDR2 SYGVQD (reference sequence). The CDR3 loop spans 13 amino acids. CDR3 protein: CASSQGPYQPQHF. The CDR3 DNA reads TGCGCCAGCAGTCAGGGGCCTTATCAGCCCCAGCATTTT.

J is TRBJ1-4 and V is TRBV30, with TRBD1 as a possible D gene (5 bases). The CDR3 covers 15 residues. Deletions cut 2 bases from V and 0 bases from J, with 10 bases between. Germline lookup yields CDR1 GTSNPN and CDR2 SVGIG (reference sequence). The CDR3, as DNA: TGTGCCTGGAGTCCAGGGAGGTCAACTAATGAAAAACTGTTTTTT. Translated, it gives CAWSPGRSTNEKLFF.

The genes are TRBV5-4 and TRBJ1-2; 8 bases align to TRBD1. CDR1 is SGHNT and CDR2 is YYREEE in the germline V gene (reference sequence). The V and J ends lost 6 bases and 3 bases, in that order; junction bases with no gene match: 7. The CDR3 length is 14 residues. The CDR3 protein is CASTSGGADYGYTF. As DNA, the CDR3 is TGTGCCAGCACCTCAGGGGGCGCGGACTATGGCTACACCTTC.

The rearrangement links TRBV18 to TRBJ2-1; 11 nucleotides match TRBD2. The CDR3 is 17 amino acids. V lost 3 bases, J lost 5 bases, and 9 bases stayed unmatched. Per germline, CDR1 KGHSH and CDR2 LQKENI. CDR3 in amino acids: CASSPGTSGGGHNEQFF. DNA of the CDR3: TGTGCCAGCTCACCGGGTACTAGCGGGGGAGGTCACAATGAGCAGTTCTTC.

The chain couples TRBV6-1 to TRBJ2-5; D is unresolved. Per germline, CDR1 MNHNS and CDR2 SASEGT. Trimming cost V 2 bases and J 5 bases, with 12 bases left between them. This CDR3 region has 14 residues. In nucleotides, the CDR3 is TGTGCCAGCAGTGAAACGGCTAGTCGGGAGACCCAGTACTTC. Translating gives CASSETASRETQYF.

The DNA for the CDR3 is TGTGCCTCGGGGGGGGGCCGTAATCAGCCCCAGCATTTT. It codes for CASGGGRNQPQHF. The chain employs TRBV7-9 and TRBJ1-5; possibly TRBD1 for D (6 bases). Germline CDR1 SEHNR, CDR2 FQNEAQ (reference sequence). Trimming shortened V by 11 bases and J by 4 bases, and 15 bases separated the two germline ends. The CDR3 has 13 amino acids.

The gene calls are TRBV11-2 and TRBJ2-5; TRBD1 aligns across 8 bases. With 5 bases clipped from V and 2 bases from J, the junction kept 4 bases outside the gene matches. The germline CDR1 and CDR2 sequences are SGHAT and FQNNGV. This CDR3 is 14 amino acids long. The CDR3 sequence is CASSVQGGQETQYF. The CDR3 DNA reads as TGTGCCAGCAGCGTACAGGGGGGACAAGAGACCCAGTACTTC.

The chain has TRBV6-1 and TRBJ1-3; D is possibly TRBD1 (6 bases). V was trimmed by 4 bases and J by 4 bases, leaving 14 bases between them. The CDR3 spans 15 residues. Germline V gene data show CDR1 as MNHNS and CDR2 as SASEGT. CDR3 region: CASSARGSEGNTIYF. The DNA of the CDR3 is TGTGCCAGCAGTGCCAGGGGTTCCGAGGGAAACACCATATATTTT.

The V gene is TRBV7-3, the J gene TRBJ1-1; TRBD1 aligns across 7 bases. The ends lost 5 bases at V and 3 bases at J; junction bases unmatched: 6. The CDR3 has 14 residues. CDR1 and CDR2 from the germline V gene are SGHTA and FQGTGA. The CDR3 coding sequence is TGTGCCAGCAGCGCGACAGGGTTGGACACTGAAGCTTTCTTT. This gives the protein CASSATGLDTEAFF.

The chain uses TRBV11-2 and TRBJ1-4; D ambiguous. Germline values: CDR1 SGHAT, CDR2 FQNNGV. V lost 1 base and J lost 8, with 11 bases in between. The CDR3 covers 14 residues. The CDR3 loop is CASSLGGYGEKLFF. CDR3 nucleotide sequence: TGTGCCAGCAGCTTAGGAGGGTATGGAGAAAAACTGTTTTTT.

The chain has TRBV2 and TRBJ2-5; TRBD2 matches 11 bases. J was trimmed by 1 base and V by 7 bases; bases with no gene match: 8. This CDR3 has 16 amino acids. The V gene's germline CDR1 is SNHLY and CDR2 FYNNEI. The CDR3 sequence is CASNLAGGRIQETQYF. CDR3 DNA: TGTGCCAGCAACCTAGCGGGGGGCCGAATCCAAGAGACCCAGTACTTC.

J is TRBJ2-3 and V is TRBV7-9, with TRBD2 identical over 8 bases. CDR1 and CDR2 (germline): SEHNR, FQNEAQ (reference sequence). The CDR3 spans 15 residues. V was clipped by 2 bases and J by 4 bases; unmatched bases: 5. CDR3 in DNA: TGTGCCAGCAGCTTATGGCGGGAGGACGCAGATACGCAGTATTTT. Translation: CASSLWREDADTQYF.